These 21 T cell receptor beta chains originate from one sample sequenced in a study of T cells in women clearing cervical HPV infection. Clones were read by immunoSEQ multiplex PCR, and TCRdb kept only the in-frame ones, dropping some. The sample has tens of thousands of clones. Material for sequencing was blood buffy coat. These receptors were obtained from a woman between 18 and 75 years old with a cervical HPV16 infection that either progressed to CIN3+ or cleared (not recorded which).

For this clone: Sequencing ends 3 residues short of the CDR3 end; the germline J gene provides the rest. The V call is TRBV4-1, the J call TRBJ1-4; no firm D call. With 3 bases removed from V and 0 bases from J, the gap between germline ends came to 8 bases. The CDR3 totals 15 residues. Germline V gene lookup returns CDR1 MGHRA and CDR2 YSYEKL. The part of the CDR3 DNA that was read is TGCGCCAGCAGCCACCTTCCCGCAACTAATGAAAAA. It codes for CASSHLPATNEK. The CDR3 in full is CASSHLPATNEKLFF.

CDR3 amino acids: CASSWTSGTYEQYF. CDR3 DNA (partial): TGTGCCAGCAGCTGGACTAGCGGAACCTACGAG. The chain combines TRBV7-2 with TRBJ2-7, with 10 bases fitting TRBD2. The read terminates 3 residues before the CDR3 end, so the remaining end is supplied by the germline J gene. In germline, CDR1 is SGHTA, CDR2 FQGNSA. The CDR3 runs 14 residues. Losses at the gene ends were 4 bases for V and 2 bases for J; bases not matched to a gene: 2.

In regard to this clone: The read finishes 3 residues shy of the CDR3 end, and the germline J gene is used to complete it. The rearrangement uses TRBV7-2 and TRBJ2-3, with D uncertain. The germline gives CDR1 SGHTA, CDR2 FQGNSA. The length of the CDR3 is 13 residues. Trimming cost V 2 bases and J 2 bases, with 5 bases left between them. Partial CDR3 DNA: TGTGCCAGCAGCTTACCCATCACAGATACG. Translating it yields CASSLPITDT. The complete CDR3 protein is CASSLPITDTQYF.

Comments on this clone: The observed sequence ends 3 residues before the CDR3 terminus, with the missing tail filled in from the germline J gene. This chain links TRBV10-3 with TRBJ1-5; D uncertain. From germline, CDR1 is ENHRY and CDR2 SYGVKD. The germline V and J ends were trimmed by 3 bases and 7 bases, with 22 bases remaining between them. The CDR3 is 17 amino acids. This CDR3 reads CAISDGRLGNPGQPQHF. The part of the CDR3 DNA that was read is TGTGCCATCAGTGATGGCAGGCTGGGAAACCCGGGGCAGCCC.

As to this clone: The sequence runs out 3 residues before the end of the CDR3; the remainder is reconstructed from the germline J gene. The chain is built from TRBV10-1 and TRBJ2-7; possibly TRBD1 for D (6 bases). Trimming left V 4 bases short and J 4 bases short, with 17 bases between. The V gene's germline CDR1 is WNHNN and CDR2 SYGVQD (reference sequence). This CDR3 is built from 15 residues. This CDR3 reads CASSVFGGNSYEQYF. The CDR3 bases that were read are TGCGCCAGCAGTGTATTTGGGGGCAACTCTTACGAG.

A remark on this clone: The read ends 3 residues early relative to the CDR3; the germline J gene fills the gap. The chain carries TRBV19 and TRBJ1-4; 9 positions match TRBD1. Trimming took 4 bases from V and 6 from J; bases not matched to a gene: 3. Germline loops: CDR1 LNHDA, CDR2 SQIVND (reference sequence). This CDR3 has 14 amino acids. The part of the CDR3 DNA that was read is TGTGCCAGTAGTAAGGGACAGGGTTATGAAAAA. Its translation is CASSKGQGYEK. The full CDR3 protein is CASSKGQGYEKLFF.

On this clone: The CDR3 end lies 3 residues beyond the end of the read and is filled in from the germline J gene. The chain carries TRBV4-2 and TRBJ2-7; D gene ambiguous. Trimming pared 4 bases from V and 5 bases from J, leaving 24 bases between. Germline V gives CDR1 LGHNA, CDR2 YNFKEQ. The CDR3 covers 17 residues. This CDR3 reads CASSPGGSLQTPHEQYF. Incomplete CDR3 DNA: TGTGCCAGCAGCCCGGGTGGTAGCCTACAAACCCCCCACGAG.

Worth noting for this clone: Read data end 3 residues before the CDR3 end; the end is taken from the germline J gene. The chain carries TRBV28 and TRBJ1-2, with 11 bases fitting TRBD1. V shed 6 bases, J shed 4 bases, and the junction held 7 bases outside the gene matches. CDR1 is MDHEN and CDR2 is SYDVKM in the germline V gene. The CDR3 totals 15 residues. The part of the CDR3 DNA that was read is TGTGCCAGCAGCTACTCCGGGACAGGGGGCTATGGC. This encodes CASSYSGTGGYG. The CDR3 in its entirety is CASSYSGTGGYGYTF.

Comments on this clone: The sequence runs out 3 residues before the end of the CDR3; the remainder is reconstructed from the germline J gene. The V gene is TRBV20-1, the J gene TRBJ1-1, with D perhaps TRBD1 (6 bases). CDR1 and CDR2 from the germline V gene are DFQATT and SNEGSKA (reference sequence). CDR3 size: 14 residues. Trimming took off 3 bases at V and 0 bases at J, with 11 bases between the two ends. The CDR3 protein is CSARSGGLNTEAFF. The sequenced CDR3 bases are TGCAGTGCTAGGAGTGGGGGCCTGAACACTGAA.

To note about this clone: Read sequence stops 3 residues before the CDR3 end, and the germline J gene provides the missing end. The rearrangement links TRBV7-7 to TRBJ1-3; no firm D call. Between the trimmed V and J ends, which lost 4 bases and 8 bases, there was a span of 12 bases. There are 13 residues in the CDR3. Germline-derived CDR1 and CDR2 are SSHAT and FNYEAQ (reference sequence). The DNA read from the CDR3 is TGTGCCAGCAGCTCTAACCCCACGGACACC. Translated: CASSSNPTDT. The whole CDR3 protein is CASSSNPTDTIYF.

The CDR3 spells CSAGAGSSYNSPLHF. The sequenced part of the CDR3 DNA is TGCAGTGCTGGTGCGGGGAGCTCCTATAATTCACCC. The chain carries TRBV20-1 and TRBJ1-6; D gene uncertain. The sequence runs out 3 residues before the end of the CDR3; the remainder is reconstructed from the germline J gene. V dropped 5 bases and J dropped 0 bases, with 11 bases sitting between them. This CDR3 region has 15 residues. Germline V gene lookup returns CDR1 DFQATT and CDR2 SNEGSKA (reference sequence).

As to this clone: Read sequence stops 3 residues before the CDR3 end, and the germline J gene provides the missing end. The chain is built from TRBV27 and TRBJ2-5, with a weak D call TRBD2 (6 bases). CDR3 length: 16 residues. Trimming removed 5 bases from V and 5 bases from J, with 21 bases in between. Looked up from germline, CDR1 is MNHEY and CDR2 is SMNVEV (reference sequence). CDR3 loop: CASSMLQGLKAETQYF. CDR3 DNA, as far as it was read: TGTGCCAGCAGTATGCTCCAGGGACTTAAAGCGGAGACC.

As to this clone: The CDR3 end is not reached by the read, which stops 3 residues before it; the germline J gene fills it in. The V call is TRBV6-2 or TRBV6-3, the J call TRBJ2-7; D perhaps matches TRBD2 (5 bases). V was cut by 8 bases and J by 1 base, with 12 bases left in between. This CDR3 has 13 amino acids. The germline CDR1 and CDR2 sequences are MNHEY and SVGEGT. The CDR3 bases that were read are TGTGCCAGCGAGTCTAGCCGGTCCTACGAG. Its translation is CASESSRSYE. The full CDR3 sequence reads CASESSRSYEQYF.

A remark on this clone: The read comes to an end 3 residues before the CDR3 does, leaving the germline J gene to fill in the end. This chain joins TRBV5-1 and TRBJ2-2; 7 bases fit TRBD1. Per the germline V gene, CDR1 is SGHRS and CDR2 is YFSETQ. V shed 3 bases and J 0 bases; nucleotides not matched to a gene: 2. The CDR3 is 15 amino acids. This chain's CDR3 is CASSSGTANTGELFF. The DNA read from the CDR3 is TGCGCCAGCAGCTCCGGGACAGCGAACACCGGGGAG.

A remark on this clone: The read comes to an end 3 residues before the CDR3 does, leaving the germline J gene to fill in the end. This sequence joins TRBV10-3 and TRBJ2-3; D may be TRBD1 (5 bases). The CDR3 sequence is 13 residues long. Trimming removed 7 bases at V and 2 bases at J, with 10 bases between. Looked up from germline, CDR1 is ENHRY and CDR2 is SYGVKD. CDR3 DNA, as far as it was read: TGTGCCATCAAAGTGGGGCCCACAGATACG. It yields the protein CAIKVGPTDT. The entire CDR3 sequence reads CAIKVGPTDTQYF.

In the case of this clone: The read ends 3 residues shy of where the CDR3 ends; the end is completed using the germline J gene. This chain links TRBV5-4 with TRBJ2-3; a weak D match, TRBD1 (5 bases). V gave up 3 bases and J gave up 5 bases, with 16 bases separating them. This CDR3 region has 15 residues. Germline CDR1 reads SGHNT; CDR2 reads YYREEE (reference sequence). The sequenced CDR3 bases are TGTGCCAGCAGCTCGTCAGGGTTAGGTGGAGATACG. Its protein is CASSSSGLGGDT. The whole CDR3 protein reads CASSSSGLGGDTQYF. The complete variable domain, with remaining parts taken from reference TRBV5-4 and TRBJ2-3, reads ETGVTQSPTHLIKTRGQQVTLRCSSQSGHNTVSWYQQALGQGPQFIFQYYREEENGRGNFPPRFSGLQFPNYSSELNVNALELDDSALYLCASSSSGLGGDTQYFGPGTRLTVL.

Regarding this clone: The read ends 3 residues early relative to the CDR3; the germline J gene fills the gap. This chain joins TRBV5-4 and TRBJ2-3; D uncertain. Looked up from germline, CDR1 is SGHNT and CDR2 is YYREEE (reference sequence). V was trimmed by 4 bases and J by 0 bases, leaving 9 bases between them. CDR3 length: 14 amino acids. CDR3 DNA, as far as it was read: TGTGCCAGCAGCCGCGCAGCGAGCACAGATACG. It encodes CASSRAASTDT. The whole CDR3 region reads CASSRAASTDTQYF.

Remarks on this clone: Read data end 3 residues before the CDR3 end; the end is taken from the germline J gene. The V and J genes are TRBV7-8 and TRBJ2-5; a weak D match, TRBD2 (7 bases). The germline V gene encodes CDR1 SGHVS and CDR2 FQNEAQ. V was pared by 4 bases and J by 6 bases, with 24 bases between. CDR3 size: 17 residues. CDR3 DNA (partial): TGTGCCAGCAGCTACCCTATCGCGGCAGGGGAGGGGAAGACC. It codes for CASSYPIAAGEGKT. The full CDR3 reads CASSYPIAAGEGKTQYF. The full variable domain, with the rest looked up from reference TRBV7-8 and TRBJ2-5, is GAGVSQSPRYKVAKRGQDVALRCDPISGHVSLFWYQQALGQGPEFLTYFQNEAQLDKSGLPSDRFFAERPEGSVSTLKIQRTQQEDSAVYLCASSYPIAAGEGKTQYFGPGTRLLVL.

CDR3 region: CSASQTDRGRRNTIYF. The part of the CDR3 DNA that was read is TGCAGTGCTAGCCAAACAGACAGGGGGCGAAGAAACACC. V gene TRBV20-1 combines with J gene TRBJ1-3; 10 bases match TRBD1. Sequencing ends 3 residues short of the CDR3 end; the germline J gene provides the rest. The germline CDR1 and CDR2 sequences are DFQATT and SNEGSKA (reference sequence). Unmatched junction bases numbered 10, after V lost 3 bases and J lost 5 bases. The CDR3 has 16 residues.

Notes on this clone: The read gets to within 3 residues of the CDR3 end, and the germline J gene fills in the rest. The chain is built from TRBV20-1 and TRBJ1-5, with no clear D. CDR3 length equals 11 residues. Trimming stripped 6 bases from V and 8 bases from J, with 11 bases between. Germline assignment: CDR1 DFQATT and CDR2 SNEGSKA (reference sequence). The CDR3 DNA, read in part, is TGCAGTGCCCAGATCGTGGAGCCC. Translated: CSAQIVEP. The full-length CDR3 reads as CSAQIVEPQHF.

About this clone: The read stops 3 residues short of the end of the CDR3; the missing end is completed from the germline J gene. This chain uses TRBV18 with TRBJ1-3; D remains unclear. This CDR3 spans 14 amino acids. Trimming left V 3 bases short and J 5 bases short, with 11 bases between. Germline V gene lookup returns CDR1 KGHSH and CDR2 LQKENI. CDR3 region: CASSPGGIRNTIYF. The part of the CDR3 DNA that was read is TGTGCCAGCTCACCCGGCGGGATCAGAAACACC.